The 25 T cell receptor beta chains given below trace back to one sample, sequenced in a study of identical twins. MiXCR, applied by TCRdb to the 5' RACE reads, yields one record per CDR3 protein. The sample shows around 570,000 distinct CDR3 sequences, 9% to 10% of them seen only once. These data were also reused for a study on yellow fever vaccine responses in identical twins.

Material for sequencing was PBMCs. Receptors were obtained from a woman aged 18-29 years in good health.

This chain connects TRBV29-1 to TRBJ1-1; D not certain. The CDR3 totals 14 residues. Germline lookup yields CDR1 SQVTM and CDR2 ANQGSEA. Deletions cut 6 bases from V and 8 bases from J, with 22 bases between. The CDR3 nucleotides are TGCAGCGTCCCGGGATCCACCCTGGAAGGGGAAGCTTTCTTT. It is translated as CSVPGSTLEGEAFF.

This clonotype has just a few counts. J is TRBJ2-2 and V is TRBV6-6; D is possibly TRBD1 (8 bases). CDR1 MNHNY and CDR2 SVGAGI come from the germline V gene (reference sequence). CDR3 size: 15 residues. Trimming shortened V by 6 bases and J by 5 bases, and 16 bases separated the two germline ends. The CDR3 loop is CASREDREGTGELFF. As DNA, the CDR3 is TGTGCCAGCAGGGAGGACAGGGAGGGGACCGGGGAGCTGTTTTTT.

This clonotype was observed a few times. The chain joins TRBV20-1 to TRBJ1-1; 10 positions match TRBD1. J was trimmed by 5 bases and V by 6 bases; bases with no gene match: 9. CDR3 size: 14 residues. Looked up from germline, CDR1 is DFQATT and CDR2 is SNEGSKA (reference sequence). In DNA, the CDR3 is TGCAGTGCGGGGGGTGGGACAGGGGTGACTGAAGCTTTCTTT. Translating gives CSAGGGTGVTEAFF.

This clonotype came up once. The chain recombines TRBV11-2 with TRBJ1-2; D uncertain. The CDR3 is made up of 15 amino acids. The germline V gene has CDR1 SGHAT and CDR2 FQNNGV. V was pared by 2 bases and J by 4 bases, with 14 bases between. The CDR3: CASSLPQAASYGYTF. The CDR3 nucleotides are TGTGCCAGCAGCTTACCCCAGGCGGCCTCCTATGGCTACACCTTC.

The chain uses TRBV3-1 and TRBJ1-6; D is unresolved. Germline-derived CDR1 and CDR2 are LGHDT and YNNKEL (reference sequence). V was trimmed by 0 bases and J by 9 bases, leaving 3 bases between them. This CDR3 region has 12 residues. The CDR3: CASSQDSSPLHF. CDR3 DNA sequence: TGTGCCAGCAGCCAAGACAGTTCACCCCTCCACTTT.

This clonotype was observed a few times. The rearrangement links TRBV13 to TRBJ2-3; 9 nucleotides agree with TRBD1. Germline V gene lookup returns CDR1 PRHDT and CDR2 FYEKMQ (reference sequence). The CDR3 covers 14 residues. Unmatched junction bases numbered 6, after V lost 5 bases and J lost 6 bases. DNA for the CDR3: TGTGCCAGCAGCCCGACAGGGGGAATTGATACGCAGTATTTT. This codes for CASSPTGGIDTQYF.

The chain carries TRBV11-2 and TRBJ2-1, with 9 bases fitting TRBD1. CDR3 length: 15 residues. The germline CDR1 and CDR2 sequences are SGHAT and FQNNGV. The J segment lost 5 bases and the V segment lost 1 base, leaving 3 bases of the junction unmatched. CDR3 amino acids: CASSLGQGVHNEQFF. The CDR3 DNA reads as TGTGCCAGCAGCTTAGGACAGGGGGTCCACAATGAGCAGTTCTTC.

Many counts were recorded for this clonotype. This rearrangement joins TRBV27 to TRBJ2-1; 8 bases are shared with TRBD2. The CDR3 is 16 residues long. Trimming at V came to 5 bases and at J to 6 bases, leaving 12 bases not matched to a gene. The germline CDR1 and CDR2 sequences are MNHEY and SMNVEV (reference sequence). CDR3 amino acids: CASSPPPSGSFNEQFF. CDR3 DNA sequence: TGTGCCAGCAGTCCCCCCCCGAGCGGGAGTTTCAATGAGCAGTTCTTC.

The sample holds a few counts of this clonotype. CDR3 loop: CASSQDRVAYTF. The CDR3 bases are TGTGCCAGCAGCCAAGACAGGGTCGCCTACACCTTC. The V gene is TRBV11-2, the J gene TRBJ1-2; 7 nucleotides agree with TRBD1. This CDR3 has 12 amino acids. Germline V lookup: CDR1 SGHAT, CDR2 FQNNGV. V lost 5 bases, J lost 10 bases, and 7 bases stayed unmatched.

The rearrangement joins TRBV11-2 to TRBJ2-1; tentatively, D is TRBD2 (5 bases). Germline CDR1 reads SGHAT; CDR2 reads FQNNGV. This CDR3 spans 14 amino acids. Trimming cost V 5 bases and J 8 bases, with 16 bases left between them. This CDR3 is CASSPPWRSDEQFF. The CDR3, as DNA: TGTGCCAGCAGCCCACCCTGGAGGTCGGATGAGCAGTTCTTC.

This clonotype was detected a few times. V gene TRBV9 combines with J gene TRBJ2-7; the match to TRBD2 covers 11 bases. The V and J ends lost 2 bases and 2 bases, in that order; junction bases with no gene match: 3. The CDR3 is 15 amino acids. Per the germline V gene, CDR1 is SGDLS and CDR2 is YYNGEE. The CDR3 protein is CASSVRSGGAYEQYF. In DNA, the CDR3 is TGTGCCAGCAGCGTCCGTAGCGGGGGGGCCTACGAGCAGTACTTC.

The chain recombines TRBV2 with TRBJ2-7; D not certain. V dropped 3 bases and J dropped 0 bases, with 9 bases sitting between them. The CDR3 has 14 residues. The germline V gene encodes CDR1 SNHLY and CDR2 FYNNEI. The CDR3 protein is CASSDLHSSYEQYF. CDR3 bases: TGTGCCAGCAGTGATTTACACTCCTCCTACGAGCAGTACTTC.

The chain has TRBV7-6 and TRBJ1-1; D unclear. Trimming took off 0 bases at V and 5 bases at J, with 7 bases between the two ends. The CDR3 covers 13 residues. In germline, CDR1 is SGHVS, CDR2 FNYEAQ. The CDR3: CASSLASRTEAFF. Written as DNA, the CDR3 is TGTGCCAGCAGCTTAGCGAGCAGGACTGAAGCTTTCTTT.

This clonotype has only a few counts. CDR3 protein: CASLGLADSTDTQYF. CDR3 nucleotides: TGTGCCAGCTTGGGACTAGCGGACAGCACAGATACGCAGTATTTT. This chain uses TRBV13 with TRBJ2-3; 11 bases are a match to TRBD2. The CDR3 is 15 residues long. The J segment lost 0 bases and the V segment lost 8 bases, leaving 4 bases of the junction unmatched. Germline assignment: CDR1 PRHDT and CDR2 FYEKMQ (reference sequence).

This clonotype was seen many times. For the CDR3, the DNA is TGTGCCAGCAGCCCGGGCATCTACGAGCAGTACTTC. This gives the protein CASSPGIYEQYF. The chain joins TRBV28 to TRBJ2-7; D is uncertain. The CDR3 contains 12 residues. In germline, CDR1 is MDHEN, CDR2 SYDVKM. V lost 6 bases, J lost 3 bases, and 9 bases lay in between.

The CDR3: CASSPEGANSNQPQHF. CDR3 sequence (DNA): TGTGCCAGCTCACCGGAGGGGGCGAATAGCAATCAGCCCCAGCATTTT. V gene TRBV18 combines with J gene TRBJ1-5; TRBD1 agrees at 7 bases. The ends lost 3 bases at V and 0 bases at J; junction bases unmatched: 5. The CDR3 loop spans 16 amino acids. Looked up from germline, CDR1 is KGHSH and CDR2 is LQKENI.

The V gene is TRBV24-1, the J gene TRBJ2-1, with TRBD2 identical over 8 bases. The germline V gene has CDR1 KGHDR and CDR2 SFDVKD. The CDR3 length is 16 residues. V shed 2 bases, J shed 6 bases, and the junction held 8 bases outside the gene matches. This chain's CDR3 is CATSDSGGAGGNEQFF. The CDR3 DNA reads as TGTGCCACCAGTGATTCAGGCGGGGCGGGGGGCAATGAGCAGTTCTTC.

V and J are TRBV5-6 and TRBJ1-1; D remains unclear. This CDR3 spans 14 amino acids. CDR1 is SGHDT and CDR2 is YYEEEE in the germline V gene. V shed 1 base and J shed 6 bases, with 13 bases lying between them. CDR3 residues: CASSLFVQVPEAFF. The CDR3 DNA reads as TGTGCCAGCAGCTTGTTCGTTCAGGTTCCTGAAGCTTTCTTT.

V gene TRBV7-3 combines with J gene TRBJ2-7; the D is unclear. Trimming took 4 bases from V and 2 from J, leaving 15 bases between them. CDR1 and CDR2 (germline): SGHTA, FQGTGA. The CDR3 loop spans 15 amino acids. The CDR3 loop reads CASSWAWTHTYEQYF. CDR3 DNA sequence: TGTGCCAGCAGCTGGGCATGGACGCATACCTACGAGCAGTACTTC. The complete variable domain, with remaining parts taken from reference TRBV7-3 and TRBJ2-7, reads GAGVSQTPSNKVTEKGKYVELRCDPISGHTALYWYRQSLGQGPEFLIYFQGTGAADDSGLPNDRFFAVRPEGSVSTLKIQRTERGDSAVYLCASSWAWTHTYEQYFGPGTRLTVT.

This clonotype was observed a handful of times. J is TRBJ2-7 and V is TRBV18; the D gene is possibly TRBD1 (6 bases). Trimming shortened V by 3 bases and J by 5 bases, and 14 bases separated the two germline ends. Germline assignment: CDR1 KGHSH and CDR2 LQKENI. This CDR3 region has 14 residues. In DNA form, the CDR3 reads TGTGCCAGCTCACCTCGGACAGAGCATCACGAGCAGTACTTC. This encodes CASSPRTEHHEQYF.

The chain combines TRBV15 with TRBJ2-1, with a weak D call TRBD2 (5 bases). Trimming removed 1 base from V and 2 bases from J, with 21 bases in between. Germline V gene data show CDR1 as LNHNV and CDR2 as YYDKDF (reference sequence). This CDR3 region has 19 residues. This chain's CDR3 is CATSRAGLLPSGTYNEQFF. The CDR3 DNA follows: TGTGCCACCAGCAGAGCTGGACTCCTTCCTAGTGGCACCTACAATGAGCAGTTCTTC.

This clonotype was picked up many times. The rearrangement uses TRBV7-9 and TRBJ2-3; D is unresolved. CDR1 and CDR2 from the germline V gene are SEHNR and FQNEAQ (reference sequence). The CDR3 has 16 amino acids. V was cut by 5 bases and J by 0 bases, with 15 bases left in between. The CDR3 reads CASSLLSEESTDTQYF. CDR3 DNA sequence: TGTGCCAGCAGCCTTCTCAGTGAGGAAAGCACAGATACGCAGTATTTT.

This clonotype turned up a few times. The chain carries TRBV20-1 and TRBJ2-7; D call uncertain. The CDR3 totals 12 residues. The germline V and J ends were trimmed by 3 bases and 4 bases, with 10 bases remaining between them. Germline V gene lookup returns CDR1 DFQATT and CDR2 SNEGSKA (reference sequence). CDR3 amino acids: CSASGSDYEQYF. As DNA, the CDR3 is TGCAGTGCTAGTGGTTCAGATTACGAGCAGTACTTC.

The rearrangement links TRBV5-1 to TRBJ2-7; D unclear. CDR3 length: 14 amino acids. The V end lost 1 base, the J end lost 4 bases, and 12 bases lay between the germline ends. The germline CDR1 and CDR2 sequences are SGHRS and YFSETQ. The CDR3: CASSLNPRDYEQYF. The CDR3 DNA is TGCGCCAGCAGCTTGAACCCGCGCGATTACGAGCAGTACTTC.

This clonotype has at least ten counts. The V gene is TRBV5-1, the J gene TRBJ2-3, with 9 bases identical to TRBD2. The V segment lost 4 bases and the J segment 2 bases; nucleotides outside the gene matches: 5. The CDR3 runs to 15 residues. Germline CDR1 reads SGHRS; CDR2 reads YFSETQ. The CDR3 DNA follows: TGCGCCAGCAGCCTGGCTAGCGGGATCACAGATACGCAGTATTTT. It yields the protein CASSLASGITDTQYF.